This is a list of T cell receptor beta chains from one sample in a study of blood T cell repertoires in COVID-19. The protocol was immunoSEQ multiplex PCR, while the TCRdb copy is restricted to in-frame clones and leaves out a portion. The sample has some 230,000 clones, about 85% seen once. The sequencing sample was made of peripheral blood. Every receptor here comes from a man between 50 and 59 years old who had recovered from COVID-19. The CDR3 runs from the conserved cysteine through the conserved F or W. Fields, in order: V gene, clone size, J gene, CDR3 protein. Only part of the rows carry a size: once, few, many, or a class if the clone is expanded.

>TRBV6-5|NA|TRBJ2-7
CASSRTSWQYF
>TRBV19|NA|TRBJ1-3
CASSMRDRSGNTIYF
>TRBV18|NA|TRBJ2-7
CASSPTYYEQYF
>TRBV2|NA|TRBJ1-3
CASREQGSGNTIYF
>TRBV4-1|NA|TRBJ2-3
CASSQDQDYSDTQYF
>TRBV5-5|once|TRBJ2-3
CASSGLQGAMGGDTQYF
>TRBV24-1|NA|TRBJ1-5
CATSDPRQGNQPQHF
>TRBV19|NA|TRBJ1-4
CATTPRGGFGEKLFF
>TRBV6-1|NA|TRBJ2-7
CASSDEGQPWIPYEQYF
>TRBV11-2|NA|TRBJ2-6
CASSLAAGANVLTF
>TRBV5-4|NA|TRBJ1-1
CASSPWSGIGTEAFF
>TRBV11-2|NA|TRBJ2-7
CASIPYPTGTYEQYF
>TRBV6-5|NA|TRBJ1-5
CASSSRDRGNQPQHF
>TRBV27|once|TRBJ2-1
CASSLRTSGNSYNEQFF
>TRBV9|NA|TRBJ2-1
CASSAFLAGAYNEQFF
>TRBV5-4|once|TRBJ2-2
CASRSTSGGPNTGELFF
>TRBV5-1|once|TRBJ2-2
CASSGRGGNTGELFF
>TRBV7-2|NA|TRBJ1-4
CASSARSGMVGEKLFF
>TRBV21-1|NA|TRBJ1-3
CASSRGSGNTIYF
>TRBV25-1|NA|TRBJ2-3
CASSVGTNTDTQYF
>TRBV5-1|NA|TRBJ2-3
CASSTGDSRSSTDTQYF
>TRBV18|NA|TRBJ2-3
CASSPIEADTQYF
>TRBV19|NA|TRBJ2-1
CASSQLAGVWNEQFF
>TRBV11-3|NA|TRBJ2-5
CASSQSPGGETQYF
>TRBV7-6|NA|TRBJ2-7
CASSSDRQGLGEQYF
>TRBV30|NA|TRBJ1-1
CAWRQGSWATEAFF
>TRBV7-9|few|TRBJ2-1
CASSDPAGEGNGQFF